Listed here is a single T cell receptor (beta chain). The antigen is undetermined. The CDR3 covers 13 residues. Germline CDR1 and CDR2: SGHNT and YENEEA. V gave up 6 bases and J gave up 8 bases, with 16 bases separating them. The sample originates from a study of cytomegalovirus exposure and HLA in healthy donors. The study's findings and limits: Sequencing likely caused a cluster of highly shared sequence variants. Among donors in an Asian-associated ancestry cluster, a later analysis reportedly found fewer N-insertions than the roughly 700-donor mean.

The PCR was carried out with 60 Vbeta primers and 13 Jbeta primers. Profiled with immunoSEQ multiplex PCR; TCRdb holds only in-frame clones, not every one. The data hold about 150,000 clones, with 60% to 80% observed a single time. The receptor's source is a male donor in good health and CMV-seronegative. The rearrangement uses TRBV11-3 and TRBJ1-1; D remains ambiguous. The specimen sequenced was PBMCs. CDR3 bases: TGTGCCAGCAGAGACGGTGGTTACGGGGAAGCTTTCTTT. It codes for CASRDGGYGEAFF.